The 17 T cell receptor beta chains below were found in one sample sequenced in a study of shared clonotypes between healthy human individuals. Assay used: immunoSEQ multiplex PCR; TCRdb lists only in-frame clones, some missing. Of around 600,000 clones listed, 98% were seen once; the top ten hold approximately 0.33%. Naivety among CD8 cells was defined by CD45RO negativity and positive CCR7 selection, thereby excluding terminally differentiated effector memory CD45RA+ cells. The sequenced material came from naive CD8+ T cells sorted from blood. Source of these receptors: a man aged 25-45 years in good health.

This chain links TRBV9 with TRBJ2-1, with 14 bases fitting TRBD2. The CDR3 covers 16 residues. The J segment lost 8 bases and the V segment lost 3 bases, leaving 7 bases of the junction unmatched. Germline V gene lookup returns CDR1 SGDLS and CDR2 YYNGEE. CDR3 sequence reads: CASSAGTSGSPYEQFF. Written as DNA, the CDR3 is TGTGCCAGCAGCGCAGGGACTAGCGGGAGTCCCTATGAGCAGTTCTTC. The complete variable domain, with remaining parts taken from reference TRBV9 and TRBJ2-1, reads DSGVTQTPKHLITATGQRVTLRCSPRSGDLSVYWYQQSLDQGLQFLIQYYNGEERAKGNILERFSAQQFPDLHSELNLSSLELGDSALYFCASSAGTSGSPYEQFFGPGTRLTVL.

J is TRBJ2-5 and V is TRBV5-5; 8 positions match TRBD1. The V gene end was trimmed by 4 bases and the J gene end by 5 bases; junction bases not matched to a gene: 19. Germline assignment: CDR1 SGHKS and CDR2 YYEKEE (reference sequence). The CDR3 runs to 18 residues. The CDR3 here is CASSPTRTGTTIDETQYF. CDR3 coding DNA: TGTGCCAGCAGCCCCACGAGGACAGGGACAACCATAGACGAGACCCAGTACTTC.

The chain combines TRBV7-2 with TRBJ2-7, with unresolved D. Looked up from germline, CDR1 is SGHTA and CDR2 is FQGNSA. Trimming shortened V by 1 base and J by 3 bases, and 10 bases separated the two germline ends. The CDR3 consists of 14 residues. CDR3 region: CASSLVGSFYEQYF. In DNA form, the CDR3 reads TGTGCCAGCAGCTTAGTCGGTAGTTTCTACGAGCAGTACTTC.

The J gene is TRBJ2-1, the V gene TRBV11-2, with TRBD2 identical over 7 bases. Germline loops: CDR1 SGHAT, CDR2 FQNNGV. Unmatched junction bases numbered 6, after V lost 6 bases and J lost 7 bases. The CDR3 extends over 13 amino acids. The CDR3 spells CASRGGNRNEQFF. DNA for the CDR3: TGTGCCAGCAGGGGGGGGAATCGGAATGAGCAGTTCTTC.

The chain joins TRBV7-9 to TRBJ2-7; 7 nucleotides agree with TRBD2. V shed 4 bases and J 0 bases; nucleotides not matched to a gene: 3. Germline V gene data show CDR1 as SEHNR and CDR2 as FQNEAQ (reference sequence). The CDR3 length is 14 residues. The CDR3 bases are TGTGCCAGCAGCTCCCTAGCGGACTCCTACGAGCAGTACTTC. Translating it yields CASSSLADSYEQYF.

The chain recombines TRBV10-3 with TRBJ2-1; 8 bases align to TRBD1. This CDR3 has 12 amino acids. After removal of 10 bases from V and 8 bases from J, the junction contained 7 bases not matched to a gene. The germline V gene encodes CDR1 ENHRY and CDR2 SYGVKD. CDR3: CATGTGWDEQFF. The CDR3 DNA reads TGTGCCACCGGGACAGGCTGGGATGAGCAGTTCTTC.

The rearrangement joins TRBV29-1 to TRBJ1-2; no reliable D call. The germline CDR1 and CDR2 sequences are SQVTM and ANQGSEA. This CDR3 has 13 residues. The ends were cut back, 5 bases at V and 3 bases at J, with 13 bases in the middle. CDR3 protein: CSVRARNDYGYTF. The CDR3 bases are TGCAGCGTTAGAGCTAGGAATGACTATGGCTACACCTTC.

The table lists this clone with a count of one. This sequence joins TRBV4-3 and TRBJ2-7; a possible D gene is TRBD2 (6 bases). V lost 1 base, J lost 1 base, and 11 bases lay in between. Germline V gene data show CDR1 as LGHNA and CDR2 as YSLEER. The CDR3 has 15 amino acids. The CDR3 bases are TGCGCCAGCAGCCAAGGCTCTGGGGGGTCCTACGAGCAGTACTTC. It yields the protein CASSQGSGGSYEQYF.

The chain carries TRBV28 and TRBJ2-2, with a possible D match to TRBD2 (5 bases). V lost 3 bases and J 4 bases, leaving 12 bases between the germline ends. CDR1 is MDHEN and CDR2 is SYDVKM in the germline V gene. The CDR3 has 15 residues. The CDR3 loop is CASSFEGSSTGELFF. The CDR3 DNA follows: TGTGCCAGCAGTTTCGAGGGCTCGAGCACCGGGGAGCTGTTTTTT.

Regarding this clone: Additional DNA sequences in this sample encode the identical CDR3. The chain recombines TRBV29-1 with TRBJ2-5, with 12 bases lining up with TRBD2. Trimming cost V 2 bases and J 2 bases; bases outside gene matches: 0. The CDR3 spans 14 residues. Looked up from germline, CDR1 is SQVTM and CDR2 is ANQGSEA. CDR3 sequence reads: CSVELAGGQETQYF. The DNA for the CDR3 is TGCAGCGTTGAACTAGCGGGAGGGCAAGAGACCCAGTACTTC.

V usage is TRBV7-3 and J usage is TRBJ2-7, with TRBD1 as a possible D gene (5 bases). Looked up from germline, CDR1 is SGHTA and CDR2 is FQGTGA. V gave up 4 bases and J gave up 5 bases, with 12 bases separating them. This CDR3 comprises 13 residues. The CDR3 spells CASSSNPRDEQYF. The DNA of the CDR3 is TGTGCCAGCAGCTCCAACCCCAGGGACGAGCAGTACTTC.

The chain uses TRBV5-1 and TRBJ1-1; possible D gene TRBD1, 5 bases. The CDR3 loop spans 15 amino acids. V shed 0 bases and J shed 1 base, with 10 bases lying between them. CDR1 is SGHRS and CDR2 is YFSETQ in the germline V gene. This chain's CDR3 is CASSLAGERNTEAFF. The CDR3 DNA is TGCGCCAGCAGCTTGGCGGGGGAGAGGAACACTGAAGCTTTCTTT.

This rearrangement joins TRBV25-1 to TRBJ2-7, with 7 bases lining up with TRBD1. CDR1 and CDR2 (germline): MGHDK, SYGVNS. The CDR3 runs 12 residues. V lost 8 bases to trimming and J lost 5 bases; unmatched junction nucleotides: 6. This chain's CDR3 is CASAQGFDEQYF. The CDR3 region has the DNA TGTGCCAGCGCACAGGGGTTCGACGAGCAGTACTTC.

This chain links TRBV6-6 with TRBJ2-3; possible D gene TRBD2, 6 bases. Deletions cut 0 bases from V and 0 bases from J, with 10 bases between. CDR1 MNHNY and CDR2 SVGAGI come from the germline V gene (reference sequence). There are 16 residues in the CDR3. CDR3 protein: CASSYSISGSTDTQYF. The CDR3 nucleotides are TGTGCCAGCAGTTACTCGATCAGCGGGAGCACAGATACGCAGTATTTT.

This clone was counted a single time. The chain links TRBV5-1 to TRBJ2-3; D may be TRBD1 (5 bases). Trimming shortened V by 0 bases and J by 0 bases, and 8 bases separated the two germline ends. Per germline, CDR1 SGHRS and CDR2 YFSETQ. This CDR3 region has 15 residues. DNA for the CDR3: TGCGCCAGCAGCTTGGGACAGTCGAGCACAGATACGCAGTATTTT. Its translation is CASSLGQSSTDTQYF.

The V call is TRBV7-9, the J call TRBJ1-1; D call uncertain. Trimming removed 5 bases from V and 0 bases from J, with 10 bases in between. The germline gives CDR1 SEHNR, CDR2 FQNEAQ (reference sequence). The CDR3 sequence is 14 residues long. As DNA, the CDR3 is TGTGCCAGCAGCCCGGAAAACATGAACACTGAAGCTTTCTTT. Translating gives CASSPENMNTEAFF. The whole variable domain, filled in from reference TRBV7-9 and TRBJ1-1, reads DTGVSQNPRHKITKRGQNVTFRCDPISEHNRLYWYRQTLGQGPEFLTYFQNEAQLEKSRLLSDRFSAERPKGSFSTLEIQRTEQGDSAMYLCASSPENMNTEAFFGQGTRLTVV.

J is TRBJ2-1 and V is TRBV29-1, with 10 positions matching TRBD1. J lost 6 bases, V lost 8 bases, and 7 bases had no gene match. The V gene's germline CDR1 is SQVTM and CDR2 ANQGSEA. The CDR3 runs 13 residues. The CDR3 protein is CSFRQGAVNEQFF. The DNA for the CDR3 is TGCAGCTTTCGACAGGGGGCGGTCAATGAGCAGTTCTTC.